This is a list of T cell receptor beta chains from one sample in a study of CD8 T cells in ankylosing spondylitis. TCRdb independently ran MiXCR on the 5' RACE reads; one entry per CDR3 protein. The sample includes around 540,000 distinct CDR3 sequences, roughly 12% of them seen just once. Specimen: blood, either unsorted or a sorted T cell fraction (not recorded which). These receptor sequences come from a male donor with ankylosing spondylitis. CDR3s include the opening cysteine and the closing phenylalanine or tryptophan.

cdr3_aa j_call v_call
CASSPDRAIATF TRBJ1-2 TRBV12-3/TRBV12-4
CSVGQGNTQYF TRBJ2-3 TRBV29-1
CASSWKPILGYGYTF TRBJ1-2 TRBV27
CSARDPGRGNTEAFF TRBJ1-1 TRBV20-1
CASSQDLARTEAFF TRBJ1-1 TRBV4-1
CSASTAFPTDTQYF TRBJ2-3 TRBV20-1
CASRGTGGNTEAFF TRBJ1-1 TRBV12-3/TRBV12-4
CASSPLPNTEAFF TRBJ1-1 TRBV12-3/TRBV12-4
CASSPGLAGGIPSYNEQFF TRBJ2-1 TRBV5-1
CASSQDLYYTQYF TRBJ2-3 TRBV3-1
CASSSPASGTPLHF TRBJ1-6 TRBV12-3/TRBV12-4
CASSRREGTQYF TRBJ2-5 TRBV6-5
CASSLRDRAPSGANVLTF TRBJ2-6 TRBV12-3/TRBV12-4
CSARDPRQGGTGELFF TRBJ2-2 TRBV20-1
CASSPPVGRGSSYNEQFF TRBJ2-1 TRBV18
CASSQTGARESYYGYTF TRBJ1-2 TRBV5-6
CASSLENSDTSNGYTF TRBJ1-2 TRBV5-1
CASSLAGTGDEAFF TRBJ1-1 TRBV7-2
CASAKYAGVNTGELFF TRBJ2-2 TRBV12-5
CASRPELAGGFEQFF TRBJ2-1 TRBV7-2
CASKQGIHNEQFF TRBJ2-1 TRBV7-2
CASSRGTATGELFF TRBJ2-2 TRBV7-9
CASSESEGALYYNEQFF TRBJ2-1 TRBV25-1
CASSSESGGYTEAFF TRBJ1-1 TRBV5-1
CASSEFTRGTGELFF TRBJ2-2 TRBV6-1
CATSDPSTSGSADTQYF TRBJ2-3 TRBV24-1
CATSIGSADTQYF TRBJ2-3 TRBV24-1
CASSLGRSRSNYGYTF TRBJ1-2 TRBV5-1
CASSFVRRNTGELFF TRBJ2-2 TRBV5-6
CSARVLGFGGELFF TRBJ2-2 TRBV20-1
CATSPTGLAETQYF TRBJ2-5 TRBV24-1
CASSLGRGGTSGDNEQFF TRBJ2-1 TRBV11-1
CASSPLYGELFF TRBJ2-2 TRBV9
CASSVVSNQETQYF TRBJ2-5 TRBV9
CASSEFATGRTQYF TRBJ2-5 TRBV10-2
CAIRAASASYEQYF TRBJ2-7 TRBV10-3
CASSPQTGNNEQFF TRBJ2-1 TRBV5-1
CASSLVPIQGFRSTDTQYF TRBJ2-3 TRBV12-3/TRBV12-4
CSASLQLGYTF TRBJ1-2 TRBV20-1
CASSAVPGSPYEQYF TRBJ2-7 TRBV5-4
CASSLVRGANEQFF TRBJ2-1 TRBV11-2
CASSSGQGGQNQPQHF TRBJ1-5 TRBV12-3/TRBV12-4
CASSLNSGIEQFF TRBJ2-1 TRBV12-3/TRBV12-4
CSARGRTTYNEQFF TRBJ2-1 TRBV20-1
CAISESRQGVDTQYF TRBJ2-3 TRBV10-3
CSAPLRGLHQPQHF TRBJ1-5 TRBV20-1
CASSLAPTGINYGYTF TRBJ1-2 TRBV5-1
CASSLGSSGLSGTQYF TRBJ2-5 TRBV7-9
CASSFAGDSPLHF TRBJ1-6 TRBV12-3/TRBV12-4
CASSSFSSSTDTQYF TRBJ2-3 TRBV7-2
CASSLAGKAFF TRBJ1-1 TRBV7-9
CASSYWGPGQGAETEAFF TRBJ1-1 TRBV6-5
CASSLTAGSYNEQFF TRBJ2-1 TRBV11-2